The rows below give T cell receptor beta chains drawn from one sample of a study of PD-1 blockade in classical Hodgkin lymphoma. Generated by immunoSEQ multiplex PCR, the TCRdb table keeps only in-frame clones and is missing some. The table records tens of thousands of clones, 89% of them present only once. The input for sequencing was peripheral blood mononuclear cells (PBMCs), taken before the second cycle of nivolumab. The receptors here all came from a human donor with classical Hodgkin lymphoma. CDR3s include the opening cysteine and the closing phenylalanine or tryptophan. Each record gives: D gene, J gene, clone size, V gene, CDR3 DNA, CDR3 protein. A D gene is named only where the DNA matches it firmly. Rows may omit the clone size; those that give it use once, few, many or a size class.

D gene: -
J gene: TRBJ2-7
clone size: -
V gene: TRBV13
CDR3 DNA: TGTGCCAGCAGCTTAGTACAGGCCCCCTACGAGCAGTACTTC
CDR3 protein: CASSLVQAPYEQYF

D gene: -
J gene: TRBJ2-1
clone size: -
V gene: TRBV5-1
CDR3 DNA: TGCGCCAGCAGCTTTGGGGGGAGTCAGTACAATGAGCAGTTCTTC
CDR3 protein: CASSFGGSQYNEQFF

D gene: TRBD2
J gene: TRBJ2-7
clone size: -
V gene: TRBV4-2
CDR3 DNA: TGTGCCAGCAGCCCAGCCCTCTTGCGGGAGGGCAACGAGCAGTACTTC
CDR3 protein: CASSPALLREGNEQYF

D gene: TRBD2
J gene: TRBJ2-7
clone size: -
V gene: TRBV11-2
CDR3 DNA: TGTGCCAGCAGCCTAGGACTAGCCTTGGCCGGCGAGCAGTACTTC
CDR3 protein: CASSLGLALAGEQYF

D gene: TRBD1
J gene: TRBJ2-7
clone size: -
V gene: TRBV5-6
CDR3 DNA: TGTGCCAGCAGCGAGCTGTCAGGGGGCTATAACGAGCAGTACTTC
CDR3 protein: CASSELSGGYNEQYF

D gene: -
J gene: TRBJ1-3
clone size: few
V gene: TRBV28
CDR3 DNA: TGTGCCAGCAGTGCTACAGCCTCTGGAAACACCATATATTTT
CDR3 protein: CASSATASGNTIYF

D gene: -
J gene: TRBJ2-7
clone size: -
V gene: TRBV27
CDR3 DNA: TGTGCCAGCAGTTTACTAGGGTTTGGGGAGCAGTACTTC
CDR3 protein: CASSLLGFGEQYF

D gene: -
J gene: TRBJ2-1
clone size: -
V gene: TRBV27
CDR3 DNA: TGTGCCAGCAGCGCGTATGGGTCCTACAATGAGCAGTTCTTC
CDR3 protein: CASSAYGSYNEQFF

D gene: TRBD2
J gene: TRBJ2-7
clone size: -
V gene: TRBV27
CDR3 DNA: TGTGCCAGCAGTCAAGGACTAGCTCAGTACTTC
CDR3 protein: CASSQGLAQYF

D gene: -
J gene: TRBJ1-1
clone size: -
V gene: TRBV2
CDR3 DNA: TGTGCCAGCAGCGTCCCGGGACCGGGGGGGAACACTGAAGCTTTCTTT
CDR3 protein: CASSVPGPGGNTEAFF

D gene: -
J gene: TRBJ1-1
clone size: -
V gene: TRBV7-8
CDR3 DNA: TGTGCCAGCAGCTTAGCTCAGGGTTTCGGAGCTTTCTTT
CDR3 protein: CASSLAQGFGAFF

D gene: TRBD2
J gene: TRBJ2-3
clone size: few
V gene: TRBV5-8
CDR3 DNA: TGTGCCAGCAGCTTGGAGGGCGGGAGGATCACAGATACGCAGTATTTT
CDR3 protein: CASSLEGGRITDTQYF

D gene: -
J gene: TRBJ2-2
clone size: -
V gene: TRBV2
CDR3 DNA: TGTGCCAGCACCTTGACAGGATCCACCGGGGAGCTGTTTTTT
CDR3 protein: CASTLTGSTGELFF

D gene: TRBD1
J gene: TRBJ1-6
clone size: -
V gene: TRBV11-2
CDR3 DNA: TGTGCCAGCAGCTTAGTGTCGGGGTGGACAGGGGGACAACCCCTCCACTTT
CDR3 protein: CASSLVSGWTGGQPLHF

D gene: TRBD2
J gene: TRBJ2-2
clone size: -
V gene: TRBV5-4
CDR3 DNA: TGTGCCAGCAGCACGGGACTAGCGGGAGGAATCCGCACCGGGGAGCTGTTTTTT
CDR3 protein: CASSTGLAGGIRTGELFF

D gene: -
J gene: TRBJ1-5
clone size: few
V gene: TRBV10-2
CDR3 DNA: TGCGCCAGCAGTGAGGCTCCCTTATCGCCCCAGCATTTT
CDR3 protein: CASSEAPLSPQHF

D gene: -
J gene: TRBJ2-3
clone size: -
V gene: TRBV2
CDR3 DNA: TGTGCCAGCAGTGAGTCTAGCAGGGGCACAGATACGCAGTATTTT
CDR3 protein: CASSESSRGTDTQYF

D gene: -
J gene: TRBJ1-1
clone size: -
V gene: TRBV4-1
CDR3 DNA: TGCGCCAGCAGCCGTAACAGGGATCTGGTAGCTGAAGCTTTCTTT
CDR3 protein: CASSRNRDLVAEAFF

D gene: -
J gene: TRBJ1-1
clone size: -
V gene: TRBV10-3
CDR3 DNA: TGTGCCATCAGTGAGTCAGAAGGGACTGAAGCTTTCTTT
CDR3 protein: CAISESEGTEAFF

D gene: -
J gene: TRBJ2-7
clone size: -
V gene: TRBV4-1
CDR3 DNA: TGCGCCAGCAGCTTACGGACTAAAAGCTACGAGCAGTACTTC
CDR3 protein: CASSLRTKSYEQYF

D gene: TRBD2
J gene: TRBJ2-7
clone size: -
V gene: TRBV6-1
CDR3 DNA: TGTGCCAGCAGTGTCTCTAGCGGGAGTTATAGCGAGCAGTACTTC
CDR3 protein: CASSVSSGSYSEQYF

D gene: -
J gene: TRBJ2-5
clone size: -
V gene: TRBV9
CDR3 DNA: TGTGCCAGCAGCGTAGCCCCGACAGGACGGGAGACCCAGTACTTC
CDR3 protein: CASSVAPTGRETQYF